Listed here are 28 T cell receptor beta chains from one sample, sequenced in a study of blood T cell repertoires in COVID-19. Clones were sequenced by immunoSEQ multiplex PCR, and TCRdb holds only the in-frame ones, with some missing. Of around 160,000 clones listed, about 85% are singletons. The material sequenced was PBMCs or T cells enriched from blood (not recorded which). Receptor source: a woman in her 40s who had been exposed to COVID-19.

In this sample, this clone turned up once. This chain joins TRBV6-5 and TRBJ2-2, with TRBD1 identical over 8 bases. CDR1 is MNHEY, CDR2 SVGAGI, per germline. The J segment lost 9 bases and the V segment lost 2 bases, leaving 5 bases of the junction unmatched. CDR3 length: 14 residues. The CDR3 reads CASSYAGGLRELFF. The DNA of the CDR3 is TGTGCCAGCAGTTACGCAGGGGGCTTGAGGGAGCTGTTTTTT.

The J gene is TRBJ1-5, the V gene TRBV7-9; D is possibly TRBD1 (6 bases). The germline V gene has CDR1 SEHNR and CDR2 FQNEAQ (reference sequence). The CDR3 has 15 residues. The V end lost 4 bases, the J end lost 5 bases, and 15 bases lay between the germline ends. In nucleotides, the CDR3 is TGTGCCAGCAGCTCAAACACGGACAGTTATCAGCCCCAGCATTTT. Amino acid sequence: CASSSNTDSYQPQHF.

The sample holds one count of this clone. V gene TRBV5-1 combines with J gene TRBJ2-3; 8 positions agree with TRBD2. The CDR3 covers 16 residues. Trimming cost V 0 bases and J 4 bases; bases outside gene matches: 7. Looked up from germline, CDR1 is SGHRS and CDR2 is YFSETQ. In DNA, the CDR3 is TGCGCCAGCAGCTTGGATCCGGGGGGGACCCCAGATACGCAGTATTTT. Protein sequence: CASSLDPGGTPDTQYF.

V gene TRBV4-1 combines with J gene TRBJ2-3; the match to TRBD2 covers 8 bases. The CDR3 contains 14 residues. The ends lost 4 bases at V and 0 bases at J; junction bases unmatched: 0. Germline assignment: CDR1 MGHRA and CDR2 YSYEKL. In DNA, the CDR3 is TGCGCCAGCAGCCCTAGCGGGAGCACAGATACGCAGTATTTT. Protein: CASSPSGSTDTQYF.

The J gene is TRBJ2-3, the V gene TRBV10-1; 11 bases agree with TRBD1. CDR3 length equals 14 residues. The germline V gene encodes CDR1 WNHNN and CDR2 SYGVQD (reference sequence). Trimming took 7 bases from V and 4 from J; bases not matched to a gene: 4. The CDR3 region has the DNA TGCGCCAGCAAACCGGGACAGGGGGCAGATACGCAGTATTTT. It encodes CASKPGQGADTQYF.

V and J are TRBV3-1 (or the pseudogene TRBV3-2) and TRBJ1-5, with D maybe TRBD1 (6 bases). The CDR3 length is 14 residues. V lost 1 base and J 3 bases, leaving 7 bases between the germline ends. Germline values: CDR1 LGHDT, CDR2 YNNKEL (reference sequence). CDR3 DNA: TGTGCCAGCAGCCAAGGGGGGCCCAATCAGCCCCAGCATTTT. Translation gives CASSQGGPNQPQHF.

V usage is TRBV29-1 and J usage is TRBJ2-3; TRBD1 matches 8 bases. Trimming at V came to 7 bases and at J to 1 base, leaving 7 bases not matched to a gene. This CDR3 comprises 14 residues. CDR1 and CDR2 from the germline V gene are SQVTM and ANQGSEA. The CDR3 spells CSAELTGGTDTQYF. For the CDR3, the DNA is TGCAGCGCGGAGCTGACAGGGGGCACAGATACGCAGTATTTT.

J is TRBJ1-1 and V is TRBV7-9, with 7 bases matching TRBD1. The CDR3 runs 14 residues. V lost 4 bases to trimming and J lost 10 bases; unmatched junction nucleotides: 12. From germline, CDR1 is SEHNR and CDR2 FQNEAQ (reference sequence). The CDR3: CASSSHGQVKRAFF. The CDR3 DNA reads TGTGCCAGCAGCTCCCACGGACAGGTTAAAAGAGCTTTCTTT.

J is TRBJ2-7 and V is TRBV19; tentatively, D is TRBD2 (5 bases). Germline CDR1 is LNHDA and CDR2 is SQIVND (reference sequence). Trimming pared 5 bases from V and 4 bases from J, leaving 12 bases between. The CDR3 loop spans 13 amino acids. The CDR3 sequence is CASSGAGEYEQYF. CDR3 DNA sequence: TGTGCCAGTAGTGGCGCCGGGGAATACGAGCAGTACTTC.

The chain uses TRBV6-9 and TRBJ1-5, with 8 bases aligning to TRBD1. The CDR3 loop spans 14 amino acids. Trimming removed 4 bases from V and 6 bases from J; junction bases left unmatched: 5. Looked up from germline, CDR1 is MNHGY and CDR2 is SVAAGI. This CDR3 is CASSSGGGGQPQHF. CDR3 DNA sequence: TGTGCCAGCAGTTCAGGGGGCGGGGGTCAGCCCCAGCATTTT.

The rearrangement joins TRBV5-5 to TRBJ1-4; D call uncertain. Germline V gene sequence: CDR1 SGHKS, CDR2 YYEKEE (reference sequence). Trimming left V 0 bases short and J 4 bases short, with 7 bases between. This CDR3 region has 14 residues. CDR3: CASSLGAVNEKLFF. The CDR3 DNA sequence: TGTGCCAGCAGCTTGGGAGCCGTTAATGAAAAACTGTTTTTT.

The chain carries TRBV5-4 and TRBJ2-5; unclear D gene. The CDR3 runs 14 residues. Germline assignment: CDR1 SGHNT and CDR2 YYREEE (reference sequence). Trimming shortened V by 4 bases and J by 5 bases, and 15 bases separated the two germline ends. CDR3 sequence reads: CASSDRLKRETQYF. CDR3 bases: TGTGCCAGCAGCGACCGACTTAAAAGGGAGACCCAGTACTTC.

J is TRBJ1-5 and V is TRBV18; tentatively, D is TRBD1 (5 bases). V was pared by 3 bases and J by 4 bases, with 10 bases between. Germline CDR1 KGHSH, CDR2 LQKENI. The CDR3 sequence is 14 residues long. Here the CDR3 DNA reads TGTGCCAGCTCACCGGGTGACAGTAATCAGCCCCAGCATTTT. Amino acid sequence: CASSPGDSNQPQHF.

With regard to this clone: Distinct nucleotide sequences in the sample also encode this CDR3. The chain recombines TRBV19 with TRBJ1-6; TRBD1 matches at 8 bases. The CDR3 covers 13 residues. V dropped 6 bases and J dropped 7; count of bases not matched to a gene: 2. In germline, CDR1 is LNHDA, CDR2 SQIVND (reference sequence). Written as DNA, the CDR3 is TGTGCCAGTAGCGGACAGGGCAATTCACCCCTCCACTTT. Its protein product is CASSGQGNSPLHF.

This chain uses TRBV25-1 with TRBJ2-2, with D perhaps TRBD1 (6 bases). V was clipped by 2 bases and J by 9 bases, with 13 bases between them. CDR1 and CDR2 (germline): MGHDK, SYGVNS. The CDR3 has 14 amino acids. CDR3 DNA: TGTGCCAGCAGTGAAGAAAAGGGGGAAAGGGAGCTGTTTTTT. It translates to CASSEEKGERELFF.

The chain carries TRBV5-1 and TRBJ2-3; 10 bases are a match to TRBD2. The V gene end was trimmed by 4 bases and the J gene end by 0 bases; junction bases not matched to a gene: 5. Per germline, CDR1 SGHRS and CDR2 YFSETQ. The CDR3 totals 16 residues. The CDR3 DNA reads TGCGCCAGCAGCCGCGGACTAGCGGCGAGCACAGATACGCAGTATTTT. Protein sequence: CASSRGLAASTDTQYF.

The rearrangement links TRBV10-1 to TRBJ1-5; D remains ambiguous. This CDR3 spans 14 amino acids. Looked up from germline, CDR1 is WNHNN and CDR2 is SYGVQD (reference sequence). V was pared by 9 bases and J by 11 bases, with 23 bases between. The CDR3 sequence: CASPGGRLRQAQHF. CDR3 nucleotides: TGCGCCAGTCCAGGAGGTAGGCTCCGCCAGGCCCAGCATTTT.

As regards this clone: One junction end disagrees with the germline gene, perhaps due to a read error. The chain employs TRBV6-2 or TRBV6-3 and TRBJ2-7, with D possibly TRBD2 on 6 matching bases. Germline values: CDR1 MNHEY, CDR2 SVGEGT. CDR3 size: 11 residues. The CDR3 here is CASSDISGFGF. The CDR3 DNA is TGTGCCAGCAGCGATATAAGCGGGTTTGGCTTC.

The chain links TRBV6-7 to TRBJ2-4; D is unresolved. TRBV6-7 is an open reading frame, and its role is uncertain. V was pared by 6 bases and J by 0 bases, with 18 bases between. This CDR3 has 17 residues. The CDR3 DNA reads as TGTGCCAGCAGCGCAAACCACGAGTTAGTAGCCAAAAACATTCAGTACTTC. Translated: CASSANHELVAKNIQYF.

This clone has just a few counts. The chain couples TRBV27 to TRBJ2-7; D is uncertain. CDR1 is MNHEY and CDR2 is SMNVEV in the germline V gene (reference sequence). CDR3 length: 14 amino acids. Trimming removed 3 bases at V and 3 bases at J, with 12 bases between. CDR3 protein: CASSFGSSGYEQYF. CDR3 sequence (DNA): TGTGCCAGCAGTTTTGGGTCCTCGGGCTACGAGCAGTACTTC.

The chain joins TRBV11-2 to TRBJ1-2; D might be TRBD1 (5 bases). The V gene lost 4 bases and the J gene lost 5 bases, with 17 bases spanning the gap. CDR3 size: 15 residues. Germline V CDR1 and CDR2: SGHAT, FQNNGV. The CDR3 coding sequence is TGTGCCAGCAGCTCCGAGGGACTGAGGACTTATGGCTACACCTTC. Amino acid sequence: CASSSEGLRTYGYTF.

The chain employs TRBV27 and TRBJ1-1; possible D gene TRBD1, 5 bases. Trimming pared 8 bases from V and 6 bases from J, leaving 10 bases between. The germline V gene has CDR1 MNHEY and CDR2 SMNVEV (reference sequence). The CDR3 sequence is 11 residues long. The CDR3 bases are TGTGCCAGCGCTTCGGGGGCTGAAGCTTTCTTT. Its protein is CASASGAEAFF.

This chain links TRBV19 with TRBJ1-3, with D uncertain. V was cut by 7 bases and J by 1 base, with 17 bases left in between. Per the germline V gene, CDR1 is LNHDA and CDR2 is SQIVND (reference sequence). The CDR3 loop spans 16 amino acids. This chain's CDR3 is CASTLNVAGSGNTIYF. Here the CDR3 DNA reads TGTGCCAGTACCCTAAATGTGGCGGGGTCTGGAAACACCATATATTTT.

Only a few counts were recorded for this clone. V usage is TRBV7-6 and J usage is TRBJ1-1, with D maybe TRBD1 (5 bases). The germline V gene has CDR1 SGHVS and CDR2 FNYEAQ. The CDR3 has 14 residues. V was pared by 7 bases and J by 1 base, with 13 bases between. Here the CDR3 DNA reads TGTGCCAGCATCAAAGACGGGGGGAACACTGAAGCTTTCTTT. Translation gives CASIKDGGNTEAFF.

This clone came up once. The chain carries TRBV6-5 and TRBJ2-3; tentative D call: TRBD2 (5 bases). Germline V gene sequence: CDR1 MNHEY, CDR2 SVGAGI. The CDR3 contains 16 residues. V dropped 0 bases and J dropped 6 bases, with 16 bases sitting between them. The CDR3 region has the DNA TGTGCCAGCAGTTACTCGAGACCGGGAATCGGGGATACGCAGTATTTT. The encoded protein is CASSYSRPGIGDTQYF.

This sequence joins TRBV21-1 and TRBJ2-7; TRBD1 is taken as the D call from the table, unchecked against the DNA. TRBV21-1 corresponds to a pseudogene. This CDR3 comprises 15 residues. The CDR3 is CASNLRGAGGYEQYF. CDR3 bases: TGTGCCAGCAACCTTAGAGGCGCAGGGGGGTACGAGCAGTACTTC.

This sequence joins TRBV5-4 and TRBJ2-1; TRBD2 aligns across 9 bases. Per the germline V gene, CDR1 is SGHNT and CDR2 is YYREEE (reference sequence). This CDR3 contains 16 residues. J gave up 10 bases and V 4 bases, and 15 bases lay outside the gene matches. CDR3 amino acids: CASSPPRAGGLLEQFF. CDR3 DNA sequence: TGTGCCAGCAGCCCCCCCCGGGCGGGGGGGCTATTAGAGCAGTTCTTC. Looking up the rest from reference TRBV5-4 and TRBJ2-1 gives the full variable domain: ETGVTQSPTHLIKTRGQQVTLRCSSQSGHNTVSWYQQALGQGPQFIFQYYREEENGRGNFPPRFSGLQFPNYSSELNVNALELDDSALYLCASSPPRAGGLLEQFFGPGTRLTVL.

The J gene is TRBJ2-2, the V gene TRBV28; TRBD2 matches at 10 bases. The CDR3 has 14 residues. The ends lost 7 bases at V and 1 base at J; junction bases unmatched: 0. Looked up from germline, CDR1 is MDHEN and CDR2 is SYDVKM. Here the CDR3 DNA reads TGTGCCAGCATAGCGGGGGGGAACACCGGGGAGCTGTTTTTT. Amino acid sequence: CASIAGGNTGELFF.